These T cell receptor beta chains were read from a single sample in a study of cytomegalovirus exposure and HLA in healthy donors. Measured with immunoSEQ multiplex PCR; TCRdb has only the in-frame clones, and not every one. The sample records approximately 100,000 clones, 75% to 85% being singletons. Sequenced: PBMCs. These receptor sequences come from a woman aged 40 to 49 in good health and CMV-seronegative. Both conserved end residues are part of each CDR3. A D gene is named only where the DNA matches it firmly. Only some rows state a clone size, as once, few, many or a class for expanded clones.

j_call clone_size d_call v_call cdr3_aa cdr3_nt
TRBJ1-4 NA NA TRBV19 CASSIHSLNEKLFF TGTGCCAGTAGTATTCACAGCCTTAATGAAAAACTGTTTTTT
TRBJ2-7 few NA TRBV5-6 CASSVGHSDEQYF TGTGCCAGCAGCGTGGGACACTCCGACGAGCAGTACTTC
TRBJ2-1 NA TRBD2 TRBV7-9 CASSKSGGYNEQFF TGTGCCAGCAGCAAAAGCGGGGGTTACAATGAGCAGTTCTTC
TRBJ1-2 NA NA TRBV7-9 CASSFRATPPATNYGYTF TGTGCCAGCAGCTTCAGGGCCACCCCCCCCGCTACTAACTATGGCTACACCTTC
TRBJ1-4 NA TRBD1 TRBV4-1 CASSQTGTGYEKLFF TGCGCCAGCAGCCAAACCGGGACAGGGTACGAAAAACTGTTTTTT
TRBJ1-6 NA TRBD1 TRBV7-9 CASSLHRGPDSPLHF TGTGCCAGCAGCTTACACAGGGGCCCGGATTCACCCCTCCACTTT
TRBJ2-7 NA NA TRBV7-9 CASSLAAGAPTYEQYF TGTGCCAGCAGCTTAGCGGCGGGGGCTCCCACCTACGAGCAGTACTTC
TRBJ1-3 NA NA TRBV7-9 CASSWSSGNTIYF TGTGCCAGCAGTTGGAGTTCAGGAAACACCATATATTTT
TRBJ1-2 once NA TRBV5-8 CASSLMNTLTGGYTF TGTGCCAGCAGCTTGATGAACACCTTGACGGGTGGCTACACCTTC
TRBJ2-2 NA TRBD1 TRBV27 CASSSTGTANTGELFF TGTGCCAGCAGTTCCACCGGGACAGCGAACACCGGGGAGCTGTTTTTT
TRBJ1-2 NA NA TRBV7-2 CASSFRQNYGYTF TGTGCCAGCAGCTTTCGACAGAACTATGGCTACACCTTC
TRBJ1-4 NA NA TRBV19 CASSKTGQHTTNEKLFF TGTGCCAGTAGTAAAACCGGACAGCATACAACTAATGAAAAACTGTTTTTT